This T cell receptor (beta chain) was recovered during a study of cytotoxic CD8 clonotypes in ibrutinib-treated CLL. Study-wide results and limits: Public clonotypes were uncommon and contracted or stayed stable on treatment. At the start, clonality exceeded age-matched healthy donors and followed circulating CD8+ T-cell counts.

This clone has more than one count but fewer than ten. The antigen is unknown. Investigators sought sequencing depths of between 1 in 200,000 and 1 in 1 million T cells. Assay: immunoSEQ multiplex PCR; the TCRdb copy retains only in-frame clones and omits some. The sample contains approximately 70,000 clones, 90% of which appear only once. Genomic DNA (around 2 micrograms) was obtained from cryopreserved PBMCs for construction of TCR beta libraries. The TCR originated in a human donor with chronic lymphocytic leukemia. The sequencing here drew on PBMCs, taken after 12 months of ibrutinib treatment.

The CDR3 bases are TGTGCCAGCAGCCACGGACTAGCGAAAGCGGGGACCGGGGAGCTGTTTTTT. Its protein is CASSHGLAKAGTGELFF. The chain recombines TRBV28 with TRBJ2-2; 9 bases are shared with TRBD2. Germline CDR1 reads MDHEN; CDR2 reads SYDVKM. With 6 bases clipped from V and 5 bases from J, the junction kept 13 bases outside the gene matches. The CDR3 totals 17 residues.